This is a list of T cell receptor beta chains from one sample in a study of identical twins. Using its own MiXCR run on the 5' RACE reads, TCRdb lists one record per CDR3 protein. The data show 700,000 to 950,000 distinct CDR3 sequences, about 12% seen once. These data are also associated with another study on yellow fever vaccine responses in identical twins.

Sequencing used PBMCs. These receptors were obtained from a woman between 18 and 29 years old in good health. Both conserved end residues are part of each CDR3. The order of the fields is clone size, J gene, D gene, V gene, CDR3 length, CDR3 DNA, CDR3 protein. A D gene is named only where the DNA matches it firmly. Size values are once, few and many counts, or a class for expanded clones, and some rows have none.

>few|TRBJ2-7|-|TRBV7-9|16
TGTGCCAGCAGCTTAGCGCTCGGTAGCGCTACCTACGAGCAGTACTTC
CASSLALGSATYEQYF
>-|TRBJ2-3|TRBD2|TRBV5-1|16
TGCGCCAGCAGCATCGATAGCGGGGGGTCAAGAGATACGCAGTATTTT
CASSIDSGGSRDTQYF
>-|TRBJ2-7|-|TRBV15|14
TGTGCCACCAGCAGAGTCTACGGGGAATCCGAGCAGTACTTC
CATSRVYGESEQYF
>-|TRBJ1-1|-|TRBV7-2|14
TGTGCCAGCAGCTTGGACCCGATGAACACTGAAGCTTTCTTT
CASSLDPMNTEAFF
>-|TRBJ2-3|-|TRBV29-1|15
TGCAGCGTTGAAGCTGGAACAGGAAGCACAGATACGCAGTATTTT
CSVEAGTGSTDTQYF
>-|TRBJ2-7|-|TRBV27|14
TGTGCCAGCAGTCCTCTAGCGAGAGGCCCGGAGCAGTACTTC
CASSPLARGPEQYF
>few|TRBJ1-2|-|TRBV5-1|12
TGCGCCAGCAGCATCGGGGACTATGGCTACACCTTC
CASSIGDYGYTF
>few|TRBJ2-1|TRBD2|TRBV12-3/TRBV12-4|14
TGTGCCAGCACCGGGACTAGCGGGAGTGGTAGGGAGTTCTTC
CASTGTSGSGREFF
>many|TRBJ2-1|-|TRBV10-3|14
TGTGCCATCAGTGATGAGGGCGCCTACAATGAGCAGTTCTTC
CAISDEGAYNEQFF
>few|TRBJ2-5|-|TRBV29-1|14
TGCAGCGTTGAGAGGGGGGGCCTGGGAGAGACCCAGTACTTC
CSVERGGLGETQYF
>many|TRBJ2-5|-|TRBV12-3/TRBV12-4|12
TGTGCCAGCAGTCCGGGACAAGAGACCCAGTACTTC
CASSPGQETQYF
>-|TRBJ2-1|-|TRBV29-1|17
TGCAGCGTTGGGGGGGCTGTAAGGGGACGGGGTTCCAATGAGCAGTTCTTC
CSVGGAVRGRGSNEQFF
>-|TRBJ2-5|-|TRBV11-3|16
TGTGCCAGCAGCTTTTCCCCCCGACCGTACCAAGAGACCCAGTACTTC
CASSFSPRPYQETQYF
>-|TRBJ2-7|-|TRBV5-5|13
TGTGCCAGCAGCTTGCCGGGGAGCTCCGAGCAGTACTTC
CASSLPGSSEQYF
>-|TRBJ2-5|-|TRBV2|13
TGTGCCAGCAACCCGACTGAGCAAGAGACCCAGTACTTC
CASNPTEQETQYF
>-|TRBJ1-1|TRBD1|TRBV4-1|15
TGCGCCAGCAGCCAAGCTCCCAGGGGGGACACTGAAGCTTTCTTT
CASSQAPRGDTEAFF
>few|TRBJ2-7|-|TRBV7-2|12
TGTGCCAGCAGCCCGGGGACGGGCGAGCAGTACTTC
CASSPGTGEQYF
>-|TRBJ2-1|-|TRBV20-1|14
TGCAGTGCTAGAGGGACAGACCCCCTCAATGAGCAGTTCTTC
CSARGTDPLNEQFF
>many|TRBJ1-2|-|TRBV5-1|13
TGCGCCAGCAGCTTGGAATCAGGATATGGCTACACCTTC
CASSLESGYGYTF
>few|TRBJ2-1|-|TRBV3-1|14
TGTGCCAGCAGCCTAATAGGGCAGGGTGGTGAGCAGTTCTTC
CASSLIGQGGEQFF
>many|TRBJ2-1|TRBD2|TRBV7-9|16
TGTGCCAGCAGCACCGGGACTAGCGACCTTTTGGATGAGCAGTTCTTC
CASSTGTSDLLDEQFF
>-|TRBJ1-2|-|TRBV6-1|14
TGTGCCAGCAGTGAAGTTTCGGCAGGTTATGGCTACACCTTC
CASSEVSAGYGYTF